The clone carrying this T cell receptor (beta chain) was counted ten times or more. The antigen remains undetermined. This sample was included in a study of T-cell reconstitution after alpha-beta-depleted transplantation in children. Study results and limitations: In patients about two months after transplant, alpha-beta T cells reportedly arose from several hundred expanded graft clones. Surviving recipient T cells and thymic progenitors produced the high day-60 TCRbeta diversity seen in some patients. At one year after transplant, newly produced T cells mostly accounted for T-cell counts and diversity.

The CDR3 is made up of 13 amino acids. Germline V gene sequence: CDR1 DFQATT, CDR2 SNEGSKA (reference sequence). Trimming took 6 bases from V and 5 from J; bases not matched to a gene: 7. TCRbeta library preparation incorporated unique molecular identifiers. Each CDR3 protein is one row after TCRdb ran MiXCR on the PCR reads. The table includes more than 200,000 distinct CDR3 sequences, about 25% detected once. This receptor was obtained from a girl aged 2-10 years with Fanconi anemia, due to receive a stem cell transplant. This sample comprised PBMCs, obtained before TCRalphabeta/CD19-depleted stem cell transplant. The chain couples TRBV20-1 to TRBJ1-5, with TRBD1 matching 7 bases. CDR3 DNA sequence: TGCAGTGCAAGACGACAGGGCCATCAGCCCCAGCATTTT. Amino acids: CSARRQGHQPQHF.